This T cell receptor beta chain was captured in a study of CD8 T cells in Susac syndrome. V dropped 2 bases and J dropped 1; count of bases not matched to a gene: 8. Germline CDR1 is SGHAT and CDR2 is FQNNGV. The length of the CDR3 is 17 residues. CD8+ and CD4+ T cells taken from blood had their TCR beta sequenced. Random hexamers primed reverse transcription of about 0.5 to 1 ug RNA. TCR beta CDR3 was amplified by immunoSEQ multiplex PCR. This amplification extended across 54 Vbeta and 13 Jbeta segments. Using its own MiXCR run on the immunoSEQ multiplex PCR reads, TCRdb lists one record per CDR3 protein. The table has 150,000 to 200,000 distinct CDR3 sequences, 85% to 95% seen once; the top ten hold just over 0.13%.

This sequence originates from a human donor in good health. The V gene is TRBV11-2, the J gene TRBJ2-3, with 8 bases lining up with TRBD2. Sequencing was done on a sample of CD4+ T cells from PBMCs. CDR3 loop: CASSLIPGGARTDTQYF. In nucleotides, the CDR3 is TGTGCCAGCAGCTTAATCCCGGGGGGGGCTCGCACAGATACGCAGTATTTT.